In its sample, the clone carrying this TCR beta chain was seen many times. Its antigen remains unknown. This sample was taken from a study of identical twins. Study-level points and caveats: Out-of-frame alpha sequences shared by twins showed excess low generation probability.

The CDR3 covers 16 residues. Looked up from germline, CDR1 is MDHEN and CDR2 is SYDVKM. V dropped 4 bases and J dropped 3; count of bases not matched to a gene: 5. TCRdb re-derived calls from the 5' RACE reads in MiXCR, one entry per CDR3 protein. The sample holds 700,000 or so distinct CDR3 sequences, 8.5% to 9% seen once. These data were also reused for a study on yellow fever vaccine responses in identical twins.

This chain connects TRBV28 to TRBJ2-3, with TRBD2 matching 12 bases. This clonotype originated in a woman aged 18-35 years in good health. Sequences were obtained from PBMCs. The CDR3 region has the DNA TGTGCCAGCAGTTCGCCCGGGACTAGCGGGACAGATACGCAGTATTTT. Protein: CASSSPGTSGTDTQYF. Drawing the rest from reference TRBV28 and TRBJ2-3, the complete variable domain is DVKVTQSSRYLVKRTGEKVFLECVQDMDHENMFWYRQDPGLGLRLIYFSYDVKMKEKGDIPEGYSVSREKKERFSLILESASTNQTSMYLCASSSPGTSGTDTQYFGPGTRLTVL.